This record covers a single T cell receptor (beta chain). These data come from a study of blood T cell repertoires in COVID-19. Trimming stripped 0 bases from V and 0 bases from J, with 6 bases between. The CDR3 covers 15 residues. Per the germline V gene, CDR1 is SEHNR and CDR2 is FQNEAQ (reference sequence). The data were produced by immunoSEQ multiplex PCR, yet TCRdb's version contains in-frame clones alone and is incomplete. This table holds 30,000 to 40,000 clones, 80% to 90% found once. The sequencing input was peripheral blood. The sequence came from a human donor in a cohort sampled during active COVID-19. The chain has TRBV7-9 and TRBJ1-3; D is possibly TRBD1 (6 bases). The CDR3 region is CASSLAGGSGNTIYF. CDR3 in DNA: TGTGCCAGCAGCTTAGCAGGGGGCTCTGGAAACACCATATATTTT.